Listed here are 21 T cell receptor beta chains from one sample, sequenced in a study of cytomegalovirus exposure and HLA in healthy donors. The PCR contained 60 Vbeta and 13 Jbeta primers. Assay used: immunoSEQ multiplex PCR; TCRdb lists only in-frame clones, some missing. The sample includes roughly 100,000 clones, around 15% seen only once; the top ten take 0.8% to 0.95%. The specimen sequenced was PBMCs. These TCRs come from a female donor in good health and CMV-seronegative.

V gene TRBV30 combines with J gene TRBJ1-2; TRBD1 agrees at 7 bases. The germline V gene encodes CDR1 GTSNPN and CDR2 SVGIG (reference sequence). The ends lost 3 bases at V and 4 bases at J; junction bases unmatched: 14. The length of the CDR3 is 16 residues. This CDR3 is CAWRPFALQGPYGYTF. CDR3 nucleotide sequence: TGTGCCTGGAGGCCCTTTGCCCTACAGGGGCCCTATGGCTACACCTTC.

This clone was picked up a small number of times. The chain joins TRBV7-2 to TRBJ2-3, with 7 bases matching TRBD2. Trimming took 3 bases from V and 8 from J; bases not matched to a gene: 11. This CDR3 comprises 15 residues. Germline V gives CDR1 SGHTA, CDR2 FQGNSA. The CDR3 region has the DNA TGTGCCAGCAGCTTCGCGGTGGCGGGAGCAGGTACGCAGTATTTT. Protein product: CASSFAVAGAGTQYF.

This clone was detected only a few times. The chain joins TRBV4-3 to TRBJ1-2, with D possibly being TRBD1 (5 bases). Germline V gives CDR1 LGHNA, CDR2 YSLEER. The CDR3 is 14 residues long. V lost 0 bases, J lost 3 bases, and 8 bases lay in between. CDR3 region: CASSQDREDYGYTF. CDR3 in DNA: TGCGCCAGCAGCCAAGACAGGGAGGACTATGGCTACACCTTC.

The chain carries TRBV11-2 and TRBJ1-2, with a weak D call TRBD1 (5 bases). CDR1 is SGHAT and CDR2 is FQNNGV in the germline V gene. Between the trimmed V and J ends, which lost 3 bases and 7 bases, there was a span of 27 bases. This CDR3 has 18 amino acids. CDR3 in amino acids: CASSLDWGGNPGVAGYTF. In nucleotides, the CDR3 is TGTGCCAGCAGCTTGGACTGGGGGGGGAACCCTGGTGTTGCTGGCTACACCTTC.

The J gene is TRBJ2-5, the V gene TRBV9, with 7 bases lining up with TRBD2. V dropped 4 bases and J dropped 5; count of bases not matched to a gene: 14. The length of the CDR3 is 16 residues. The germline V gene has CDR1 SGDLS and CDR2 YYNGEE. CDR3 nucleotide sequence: TGTGCCAGCAGCTCTAGAGGGGCGGGAGTAGGGGAGACCCAGTACTTC. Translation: CASSSRGAGVGETQYF.

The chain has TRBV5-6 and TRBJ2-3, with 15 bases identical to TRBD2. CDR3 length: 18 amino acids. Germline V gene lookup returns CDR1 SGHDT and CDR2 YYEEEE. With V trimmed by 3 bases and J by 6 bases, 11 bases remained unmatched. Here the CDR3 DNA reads TGTGCCAGCAGCTCAGGACTAGCGGGAGGGTCAGGGTTGGATACGCAGTATTTT. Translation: CASSSGLAGGSGLDTQYF.

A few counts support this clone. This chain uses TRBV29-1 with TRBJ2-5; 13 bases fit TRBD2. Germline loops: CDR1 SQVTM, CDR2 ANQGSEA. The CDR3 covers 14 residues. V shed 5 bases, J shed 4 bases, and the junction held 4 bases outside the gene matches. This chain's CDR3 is CSVTGLAGVETQYF. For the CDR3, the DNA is TGCAGCGTTACCGGACTAGCGGGAGTAGAGACCCAGTACTTC.

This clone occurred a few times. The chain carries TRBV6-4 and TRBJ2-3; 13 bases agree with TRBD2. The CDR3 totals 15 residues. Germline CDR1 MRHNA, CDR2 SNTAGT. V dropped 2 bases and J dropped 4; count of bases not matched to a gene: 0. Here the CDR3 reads CASSDGTSGADTQYF. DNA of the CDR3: TGTGCCAGCAGTGACGGGACTAGCGGGGCAGATACGCAGTATTTT.

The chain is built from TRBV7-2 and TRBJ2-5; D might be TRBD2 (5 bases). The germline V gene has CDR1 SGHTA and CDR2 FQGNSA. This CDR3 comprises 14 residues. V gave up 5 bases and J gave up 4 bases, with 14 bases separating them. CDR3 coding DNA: TGTGCCAGCAGCCCGAACGGGGTCGGAGAGACCCAGTACTTC. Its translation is CASSPNGVGETQYF.

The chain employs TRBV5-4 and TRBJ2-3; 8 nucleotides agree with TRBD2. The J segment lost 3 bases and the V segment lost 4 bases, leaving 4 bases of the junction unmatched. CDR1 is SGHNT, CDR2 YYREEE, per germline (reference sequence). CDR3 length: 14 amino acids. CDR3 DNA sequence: TGTGCCAGCAGCCCTAGCGGGTTTACAGATACGCAGTATTTT. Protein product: CASSPSGFTDTQYF.

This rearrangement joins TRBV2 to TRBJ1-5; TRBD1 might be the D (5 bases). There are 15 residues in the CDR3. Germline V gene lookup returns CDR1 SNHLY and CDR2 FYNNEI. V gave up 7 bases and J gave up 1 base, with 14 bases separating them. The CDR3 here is CASTNGRGSNQPQHF. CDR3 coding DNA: TGTGCCAGCACCAACGGAAGGGGCAGCAATCAGCCCCAGCATTTT.

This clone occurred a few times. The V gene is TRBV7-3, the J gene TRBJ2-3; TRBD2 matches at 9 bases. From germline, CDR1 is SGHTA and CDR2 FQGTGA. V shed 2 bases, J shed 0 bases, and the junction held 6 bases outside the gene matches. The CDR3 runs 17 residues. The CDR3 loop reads CASSLRSSGSSTDTQYF. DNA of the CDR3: TGTGCCAGCAGCTTACGAAGTAGCGGGAGTAGCACAGATACGCAGTATTTT.

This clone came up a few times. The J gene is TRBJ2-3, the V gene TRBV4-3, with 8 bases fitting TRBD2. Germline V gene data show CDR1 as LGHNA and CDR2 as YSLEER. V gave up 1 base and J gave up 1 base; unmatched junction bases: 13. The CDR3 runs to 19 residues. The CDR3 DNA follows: TGCGCCAGCAGCCAAGTTGGTCGCGGGAGGCCGGTGGGCACAGATACGCAGTATTTT. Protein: CASSQVGRGRPVGTDTQYF.

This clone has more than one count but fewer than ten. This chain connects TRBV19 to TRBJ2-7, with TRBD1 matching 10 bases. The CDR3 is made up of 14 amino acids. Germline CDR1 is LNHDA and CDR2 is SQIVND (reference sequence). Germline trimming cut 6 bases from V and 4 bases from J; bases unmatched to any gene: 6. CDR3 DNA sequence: TGTGCCAGTAGCCAGGACAGGGGGTCTTACGAGCAGTACTTC. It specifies CASSQDRGSYEQYF.

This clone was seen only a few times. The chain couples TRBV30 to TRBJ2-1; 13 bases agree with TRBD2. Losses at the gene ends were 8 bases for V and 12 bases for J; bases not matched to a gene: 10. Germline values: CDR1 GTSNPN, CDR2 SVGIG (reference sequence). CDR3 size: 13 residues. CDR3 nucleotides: TGTGCCATCGGACTAGCGGGAGTCGGGGGGCAGTTCTTC. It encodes CAIGLAGVGGQFF.

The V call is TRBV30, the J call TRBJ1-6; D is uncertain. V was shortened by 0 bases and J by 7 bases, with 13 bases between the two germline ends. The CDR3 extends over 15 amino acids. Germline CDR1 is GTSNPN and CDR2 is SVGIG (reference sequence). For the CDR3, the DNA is TGTGCCTGGAGTGTACTGAACAGCTTCAATTCACCCCTCCACTTT. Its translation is CAWSVLNSFNSPLHF.

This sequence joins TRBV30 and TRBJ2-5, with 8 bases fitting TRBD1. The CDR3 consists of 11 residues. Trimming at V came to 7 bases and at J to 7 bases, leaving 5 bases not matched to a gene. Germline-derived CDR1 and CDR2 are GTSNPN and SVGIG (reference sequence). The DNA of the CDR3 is TGTGCCTTAAGGACAGGGCGGACCCAGTACTTC. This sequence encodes CALRTGRTQYF.

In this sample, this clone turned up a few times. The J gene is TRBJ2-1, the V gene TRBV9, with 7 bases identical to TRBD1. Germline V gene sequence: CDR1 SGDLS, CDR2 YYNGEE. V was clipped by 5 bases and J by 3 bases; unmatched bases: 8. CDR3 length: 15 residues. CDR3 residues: CASSATGTVYNEQFF. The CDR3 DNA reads TGTGCCAGCAGTGCCACCGGGACAGTCTACAATGAGCAGTTCTTC.

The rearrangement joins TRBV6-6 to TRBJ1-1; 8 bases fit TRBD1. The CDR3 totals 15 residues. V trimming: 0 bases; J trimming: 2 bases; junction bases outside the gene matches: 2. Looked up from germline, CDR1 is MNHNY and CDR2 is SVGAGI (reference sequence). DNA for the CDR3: TGTGCCAGCAGTTACTCGGCAGGGGGCAACACTGAAGCTTTCTTT. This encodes CASSYSAGGNTEAFF.

The CDR3 bases are TGTGCCAGCAGTTGGAATCGGGACAGGGGGTATGGCTACACCTTC. It encodes CASSWNRDRGYGYTF. The chain is built from TRBV6-5 and TRBJ1-2; 11 bases agree with TRBD1. The CDR3 covers 15 residues. CDR1 and CDR2 from the germline V gene are MNHEY and SVGAGI. The V segment lost 4 bases and the J segment 5 bases; nucleotides outside the gene matches: 6.

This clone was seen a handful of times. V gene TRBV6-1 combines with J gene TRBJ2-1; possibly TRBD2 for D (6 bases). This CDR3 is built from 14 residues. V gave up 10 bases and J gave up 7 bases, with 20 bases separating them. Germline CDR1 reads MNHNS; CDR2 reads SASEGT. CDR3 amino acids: CATTDSGSNNEQFF. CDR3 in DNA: TGTGCCACCACTGATTCCGGGAGTAATAATGAGCAGTTCTTC.